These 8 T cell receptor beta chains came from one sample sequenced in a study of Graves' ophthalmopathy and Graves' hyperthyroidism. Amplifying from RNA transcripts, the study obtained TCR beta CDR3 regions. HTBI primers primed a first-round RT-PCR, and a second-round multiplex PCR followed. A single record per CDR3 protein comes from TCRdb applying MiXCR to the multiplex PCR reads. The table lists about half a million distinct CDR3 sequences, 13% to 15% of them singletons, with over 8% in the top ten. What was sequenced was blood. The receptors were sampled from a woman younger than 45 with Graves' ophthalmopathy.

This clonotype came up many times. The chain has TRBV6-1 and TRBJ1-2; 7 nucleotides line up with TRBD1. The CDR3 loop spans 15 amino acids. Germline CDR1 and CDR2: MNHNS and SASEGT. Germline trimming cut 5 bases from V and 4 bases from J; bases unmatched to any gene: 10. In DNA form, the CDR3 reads TGTGCCAGCAGTCCGATCACAGGGGCCGCCTATGGCTACACCTTC. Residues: CASSPITGAAYGYTF.

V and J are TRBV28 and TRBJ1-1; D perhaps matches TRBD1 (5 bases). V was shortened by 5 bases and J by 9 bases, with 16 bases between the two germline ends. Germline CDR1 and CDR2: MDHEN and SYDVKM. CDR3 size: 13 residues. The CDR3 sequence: CASSQGGRTKAFF. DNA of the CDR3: TGTGCCAGCAGTCAGGGAGGTAGAACTAAAGCTTTCTTT. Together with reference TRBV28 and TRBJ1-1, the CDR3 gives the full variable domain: DVKVTQSSRYLVKRTGEKVFLECVQDMDHENMFWYRQDPGLGLRLIYFSYDVKMKEKGDIPEGYSVSREKKERFSLILESASTNQTSMYLCASSQGGRTKAFFGQGTRLTVV.

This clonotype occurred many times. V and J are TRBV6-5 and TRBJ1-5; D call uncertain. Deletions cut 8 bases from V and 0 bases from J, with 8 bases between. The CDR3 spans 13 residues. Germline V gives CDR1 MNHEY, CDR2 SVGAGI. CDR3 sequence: CASSTDSNQPQHF. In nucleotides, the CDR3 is TGTGCCAGCTCTACGGATAGCAATCAGCCCCAGCATTTT.

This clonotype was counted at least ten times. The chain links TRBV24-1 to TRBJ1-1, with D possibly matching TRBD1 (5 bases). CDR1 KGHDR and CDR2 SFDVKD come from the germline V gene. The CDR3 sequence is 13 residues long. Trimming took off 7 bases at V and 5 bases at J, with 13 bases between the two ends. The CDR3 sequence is CATRSRGGTEAFF. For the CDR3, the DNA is TGTGCCACCAGGAGTCGGGGGGGAACTGAAGCTTTCTTT.

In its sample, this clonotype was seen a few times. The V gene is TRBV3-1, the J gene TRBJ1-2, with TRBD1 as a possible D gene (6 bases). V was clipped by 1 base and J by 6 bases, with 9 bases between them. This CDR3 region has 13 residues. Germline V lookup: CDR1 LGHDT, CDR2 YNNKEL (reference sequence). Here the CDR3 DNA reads TGTGCCAGCAGCCAAGTGGGGGCGGATGGCTACACCTTC. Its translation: CASSQVGADGYTF.

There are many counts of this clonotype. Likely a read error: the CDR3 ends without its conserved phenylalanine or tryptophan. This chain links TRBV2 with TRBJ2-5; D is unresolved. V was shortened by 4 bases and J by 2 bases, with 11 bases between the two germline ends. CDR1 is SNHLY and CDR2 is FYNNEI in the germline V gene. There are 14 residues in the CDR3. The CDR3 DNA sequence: TGTGCCAGCAGTGTCCTGGGCCAACAAGAGACCCAGTACCTC. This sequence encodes CASSVLGQQETQYL.

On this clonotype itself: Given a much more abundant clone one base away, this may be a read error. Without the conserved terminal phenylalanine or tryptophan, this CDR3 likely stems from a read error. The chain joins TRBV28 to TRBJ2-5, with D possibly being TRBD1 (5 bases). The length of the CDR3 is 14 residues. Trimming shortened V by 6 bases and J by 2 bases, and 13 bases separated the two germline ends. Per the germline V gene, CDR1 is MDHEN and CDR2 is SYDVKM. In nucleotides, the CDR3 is TGTGCCAGCAGACCTGACAGAGTACAAGAGACCCAGTACTCC. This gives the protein CASRPDRVQETQYS.

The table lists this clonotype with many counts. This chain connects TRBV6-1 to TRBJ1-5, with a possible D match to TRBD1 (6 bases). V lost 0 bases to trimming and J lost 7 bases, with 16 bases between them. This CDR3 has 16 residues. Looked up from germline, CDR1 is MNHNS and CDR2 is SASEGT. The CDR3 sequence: CASSEAPGGHGQPQHF. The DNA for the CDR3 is TGTGCCAGCAGTGAAGCGCCTGGGGGCCACGGGCAGCCCCAGCATTTT.